This T cell receptor beta chain came from a study of T cells in Graves' hyperthyroidism and ophthalmopathy. Broader study findings: The model predicted ophthalmopathy a median about 6.6 months before onset. In blood, most of the thyroid clonotypes expanded above 0.001 were also present.

Germline values: CDR1 MDHEN, CDR2 SYDVKM. The CDR3 is 14 residues long. Trimming cost V 8 bases and J 4 bases, with 15 bases left between them. Uncontrolled infection, other autoimmune disease, pregnancy and lactation each barred patients from inclusion. In making diagnoses, clinical symptoms, serum thyroxine and TRAb, thyroid ultrasound and orbital computed tomography were all used. Researchers amplified the TCR beta CDR3 regions from RNA transcripts. TCR CDR3 underwent first-round RT-PCR with the HTBI primer set. TCRdb reprocessed the multiplex PCR reads with MiXCR, giving one entry per CDR3 protein. The repertoire consists of about 400,000 distinct CDR3 sequences, with around 15% occurring once and the leading ten covering roughly a fifth. This clonotype was detected ten times or more. The antigen is unknown.

The source is a woman aged 55-70 years with Graves' ophthalmopathy. The sample consisted of blood. The gene calls are TRBV28 and TRBJ2-1; possibly TRBD2 for D (6 bases). The chain's CDR3 is CASPYGEVYNEQFF. The CDR3 DNA reads TGTGCCAGCCCGTATGGGGAGGTATACAATGAGCAGTTCTTC.